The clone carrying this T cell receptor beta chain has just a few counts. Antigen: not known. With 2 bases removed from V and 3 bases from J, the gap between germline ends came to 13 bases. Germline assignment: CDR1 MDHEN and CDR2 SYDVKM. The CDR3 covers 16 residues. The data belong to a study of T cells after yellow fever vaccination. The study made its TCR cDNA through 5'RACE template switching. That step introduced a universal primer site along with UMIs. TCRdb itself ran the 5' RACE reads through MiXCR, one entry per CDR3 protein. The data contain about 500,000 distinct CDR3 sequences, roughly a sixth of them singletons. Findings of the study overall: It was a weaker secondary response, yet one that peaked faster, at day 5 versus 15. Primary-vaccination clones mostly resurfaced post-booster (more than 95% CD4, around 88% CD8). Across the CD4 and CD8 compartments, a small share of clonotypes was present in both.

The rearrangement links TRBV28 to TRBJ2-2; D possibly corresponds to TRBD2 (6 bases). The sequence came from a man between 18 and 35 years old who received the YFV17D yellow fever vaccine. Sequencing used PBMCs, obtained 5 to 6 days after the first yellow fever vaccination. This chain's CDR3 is CASSLGGVGHTGELFF. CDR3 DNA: TGTGCCAGCAGTTTAGGCGGGGTGGGCCACACCGGGGAGCTGTTTTTT.